Detailed here is one T cell receptor beta chain. Its antigen remains unidentified. The source of the sample is a study of T cells after posttransplantation cyclophosphamide. Study-level findings and limits: After PTCy, TRB diversity resembled that of CNI/methotrexate controls. Later blood repertoires were often dominated by clones from the donor CD8+ memory compartment. Blood and skin or GI T cell repertoires showed limited TRB overlap.

Controls had myeloablative marrow grafts with methotrexate and calcineurin inhibitor, sampled at 1 year. Generated by immunoSEQ multiplex PCR, the TCRdb table keeps only in-frame clones and is missing some. The data contain about 9,100 clones, roughly 90% of them singletons. After removal of 4 bases from V and 7 bases from J, the junction contained 8 bases not matched to a gene. CDR3 size: 15 residues. CDR1 LNHDA and CDR2 SQIVND come from the germline V gene (reference sequence). The source of this sequence is a male patient aged 30 to 39 who received an allogeneic stem cell transplant from an unrelated donor, was CMV-positive, and had no GVHD. Some T cells may originate from the graft donor. This specimen consisted of PBMCs, obtained after an allogeneic stem cell transplant with a calcineurin inhibitor and methotrexate. The chain has TRBV19 and TRBJ2-1, with 9 bases that match TRBD2. This CDR3 reads CASSTPAGGVNEQFF. DNA of the CDR3: TGTGCCAGTAGTACCCCAGCGGGAGGAGTTAATGAGCAGTTCTTC.